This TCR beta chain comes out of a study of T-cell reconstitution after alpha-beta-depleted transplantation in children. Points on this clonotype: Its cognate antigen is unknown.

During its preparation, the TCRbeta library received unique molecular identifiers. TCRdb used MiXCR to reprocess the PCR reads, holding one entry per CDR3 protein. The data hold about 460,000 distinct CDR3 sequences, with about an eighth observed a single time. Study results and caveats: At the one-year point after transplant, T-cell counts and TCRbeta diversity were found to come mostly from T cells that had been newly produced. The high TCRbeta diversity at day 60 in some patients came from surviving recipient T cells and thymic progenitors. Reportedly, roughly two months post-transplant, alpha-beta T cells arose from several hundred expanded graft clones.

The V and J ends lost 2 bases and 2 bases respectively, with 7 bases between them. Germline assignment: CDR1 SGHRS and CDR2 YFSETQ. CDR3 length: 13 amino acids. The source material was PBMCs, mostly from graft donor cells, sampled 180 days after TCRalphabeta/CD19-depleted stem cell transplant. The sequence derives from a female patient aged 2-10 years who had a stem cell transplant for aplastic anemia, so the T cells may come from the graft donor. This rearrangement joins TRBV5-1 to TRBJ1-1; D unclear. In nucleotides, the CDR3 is TGCGCCAGCAGCTTCGCCCGAAACACTGAAGCTTTCTTT. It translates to CASSFARNTEAFF.